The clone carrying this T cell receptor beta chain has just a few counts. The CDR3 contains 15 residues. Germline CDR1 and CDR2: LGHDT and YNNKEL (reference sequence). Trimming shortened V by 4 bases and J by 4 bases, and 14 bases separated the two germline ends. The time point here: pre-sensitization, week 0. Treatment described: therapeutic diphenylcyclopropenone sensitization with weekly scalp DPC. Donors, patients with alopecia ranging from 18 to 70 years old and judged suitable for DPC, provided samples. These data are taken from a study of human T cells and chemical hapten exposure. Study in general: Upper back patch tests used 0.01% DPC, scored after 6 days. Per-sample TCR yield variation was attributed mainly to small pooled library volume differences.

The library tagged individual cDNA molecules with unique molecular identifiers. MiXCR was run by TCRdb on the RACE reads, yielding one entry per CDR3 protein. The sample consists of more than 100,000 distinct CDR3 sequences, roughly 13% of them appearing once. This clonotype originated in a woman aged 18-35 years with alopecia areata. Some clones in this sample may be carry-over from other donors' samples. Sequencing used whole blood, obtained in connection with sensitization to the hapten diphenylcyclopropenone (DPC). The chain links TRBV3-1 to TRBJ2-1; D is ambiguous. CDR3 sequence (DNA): TGTGCCAGCAGCCCGATCTCCGGGCCTTACAATGAGCAGTTCTTC. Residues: CASSPISGPYNEQFF.